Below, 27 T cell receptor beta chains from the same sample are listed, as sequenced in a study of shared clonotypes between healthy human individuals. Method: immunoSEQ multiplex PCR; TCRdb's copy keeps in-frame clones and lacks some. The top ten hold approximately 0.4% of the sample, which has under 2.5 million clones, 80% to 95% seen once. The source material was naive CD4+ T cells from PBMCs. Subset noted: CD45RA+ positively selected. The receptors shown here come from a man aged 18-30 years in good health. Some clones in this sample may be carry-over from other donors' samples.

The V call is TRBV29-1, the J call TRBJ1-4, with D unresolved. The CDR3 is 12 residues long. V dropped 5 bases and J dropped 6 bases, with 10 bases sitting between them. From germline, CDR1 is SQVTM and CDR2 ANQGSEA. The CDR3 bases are TGCAGCGTTTGGTCAGGAGATGAAAAACTGTTTTTT. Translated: CSVWSGDEKLFF.

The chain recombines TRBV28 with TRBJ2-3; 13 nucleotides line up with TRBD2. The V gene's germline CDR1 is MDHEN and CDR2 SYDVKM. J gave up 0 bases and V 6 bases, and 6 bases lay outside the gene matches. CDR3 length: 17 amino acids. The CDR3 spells CASRRTSGRTSTDTQYF. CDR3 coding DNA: TGTGCCAGCAGGAGGACTAGCGGGAGAACGAGCACAGATACGCAGTATTTT. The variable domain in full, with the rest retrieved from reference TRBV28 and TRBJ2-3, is DVKVTQSSRYLVKRTGEKVFLECVQDMDHENMFWYRQDPGLGLRLIYFSYDVKMKEKGDIPEGYSVSREKKERFSLILESASTNQTSMYLCASRRTSGRTSTDTQYFGPGTRLTVL.

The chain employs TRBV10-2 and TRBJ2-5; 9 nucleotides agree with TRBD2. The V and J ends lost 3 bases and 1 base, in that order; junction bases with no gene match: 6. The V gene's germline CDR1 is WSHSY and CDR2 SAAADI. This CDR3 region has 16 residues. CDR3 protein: CASSEGGRVLQETQYF. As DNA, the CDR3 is TGCGCCAGCAGTGAAGGCGGGAGGGTCCTCCAAGAGACCCAGTACTTC.

CDR3 region: CASSQVPMGPSYEQYF. The CDR3 DNA reads as TGCGCCAGCAGCCAGGTCCCTATGGGACCCTCCTACGAGCAGTACTTC. The chain employs TRBV5-1 and TRBJ2-7; D possibly uses TRBD1 or TRBD2 (5 bases each). The length of the CDR3 is 16 residues. V was pared by 4 bases and J by 0 bases, with 17 bases between. In germline, CDR1 is SGHRS, CDR2 YFSETQ.

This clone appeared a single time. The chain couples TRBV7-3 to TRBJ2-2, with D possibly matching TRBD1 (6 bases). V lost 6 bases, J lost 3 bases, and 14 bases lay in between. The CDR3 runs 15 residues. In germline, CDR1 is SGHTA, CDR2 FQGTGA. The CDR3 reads CASSPRTAHTGELFF. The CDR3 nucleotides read TGTGCCAGCAGTCCCAGGACAGCCCACACCGGGGAGCTGTTTTTT.

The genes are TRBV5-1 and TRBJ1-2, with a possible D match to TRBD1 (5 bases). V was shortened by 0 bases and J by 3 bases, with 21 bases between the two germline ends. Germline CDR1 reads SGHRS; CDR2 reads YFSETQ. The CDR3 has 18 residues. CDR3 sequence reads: CASSLVVRPRGLHYGYTF. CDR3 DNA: TGCGCCAGCAGCTTGGTCGTTCGGCCGCGGGGACTTCACTATGGCTACACCTTC.

CDR3 DNA sequence: TGTGCCACCAGCAGAGAAGGCGGGAGGATCCAAGAGACCCAGTACTTC. It encodes CATSREGGRIQETQYF. The gene calls are TRBV15 and TRBJ2-5; 8 bases are shared with TRBD2. Germline V CDR1 and CDR2: LNHNV, YYDKDF (reference sequence). The CDR3 runs 16 residues. V trimming: 0 bases; J trimming: 1 base; junction bases outside the gene matches: 4.

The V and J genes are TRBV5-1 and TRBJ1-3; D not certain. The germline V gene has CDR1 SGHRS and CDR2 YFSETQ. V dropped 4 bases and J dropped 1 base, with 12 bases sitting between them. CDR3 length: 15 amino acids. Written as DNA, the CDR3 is TGCGCCAGCAGCATCACGGAGGGATCTGGAAACACCATATATTTT. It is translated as CASSITEGSGNTIYF.

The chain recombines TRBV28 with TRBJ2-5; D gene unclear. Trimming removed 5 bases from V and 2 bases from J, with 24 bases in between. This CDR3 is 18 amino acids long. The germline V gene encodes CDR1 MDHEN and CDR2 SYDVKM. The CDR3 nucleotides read TGTGCCAGCAGTCGGTCCGAATGGAGCCGGAACCCTCAAGAGACCCAGTACTTC. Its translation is CASSRSEWSRNPQETQYF.

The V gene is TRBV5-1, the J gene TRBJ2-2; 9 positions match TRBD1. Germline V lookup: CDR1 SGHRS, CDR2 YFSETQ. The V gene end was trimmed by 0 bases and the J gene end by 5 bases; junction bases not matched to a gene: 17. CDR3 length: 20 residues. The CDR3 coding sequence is TGCGCCAGCAGCTTGGCCGGCGGGACAGGGTTTCGTTCGGGGACCGGGGAGCTGTTTTTT. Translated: CASSLAGGTGFRSGTGELFF. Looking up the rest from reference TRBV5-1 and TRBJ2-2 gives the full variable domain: KAGVTQTPRYLIKTRGQQVTLSCSPISGHRSVSWYQQTPGQGLQFLFEYFSETQRNKGNFPGRFSGRQFSNSRSEMNVSTLELGDSALYLCASSLAGGTGFRSGTGELFFGEGSRLTVL.

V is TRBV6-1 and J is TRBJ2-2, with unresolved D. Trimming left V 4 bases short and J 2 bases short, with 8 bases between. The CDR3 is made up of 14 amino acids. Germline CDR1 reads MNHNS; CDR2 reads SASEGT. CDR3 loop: CASSGLTNTGELFF. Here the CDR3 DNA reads TGTGCCAGCAGTGGACTGACCAACACCGGGGAGCTGTTTTTT.

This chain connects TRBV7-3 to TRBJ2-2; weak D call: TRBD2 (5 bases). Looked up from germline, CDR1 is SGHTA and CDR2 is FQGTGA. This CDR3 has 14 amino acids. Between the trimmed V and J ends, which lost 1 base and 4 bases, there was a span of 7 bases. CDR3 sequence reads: CASSLNGITGELFF. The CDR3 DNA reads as TGTGCCAGCAGCTTAAACGGGATCACCGGGGAGCTGTTTTTT.

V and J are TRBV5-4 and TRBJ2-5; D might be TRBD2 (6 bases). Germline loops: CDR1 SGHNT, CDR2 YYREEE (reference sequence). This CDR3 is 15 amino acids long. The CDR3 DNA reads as TGTGCTGCCAGCCTTAGCGGTTTGTTCAAAGAGACCCAGTACTTC. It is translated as CAASLSGLFKETQYF. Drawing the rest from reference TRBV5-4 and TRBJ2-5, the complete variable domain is ETGVTQSPTHLIKTRGQQVTLRCSSQSGHNTVSWYQQALGQGPQFIFQYYREEENGRGNFPPRFSGLQFPNYSSELNVNALELDDSALYLCAASLSGLFKETQYFGPGTRLLVL.

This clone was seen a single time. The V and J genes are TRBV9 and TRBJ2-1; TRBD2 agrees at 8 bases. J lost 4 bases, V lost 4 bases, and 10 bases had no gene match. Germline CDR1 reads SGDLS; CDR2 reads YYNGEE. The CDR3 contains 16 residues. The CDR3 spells CASSLRLATPYNEQFF. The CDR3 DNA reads TGTGCCAGCAGCCTTCGACTAGCGACTCCATACAATGAGCAGTTCTTC. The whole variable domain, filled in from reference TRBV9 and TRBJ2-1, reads DSGVTQTPKHLITATGQRVTLRCSPRSGDLSVYWYQQSLDQGLQFLIQYYNGEERAKGNILERFSAQQFPDLHSELNLSSLELGDSALYFCASSLRLATPYNEQFFGPGTRLTVL.

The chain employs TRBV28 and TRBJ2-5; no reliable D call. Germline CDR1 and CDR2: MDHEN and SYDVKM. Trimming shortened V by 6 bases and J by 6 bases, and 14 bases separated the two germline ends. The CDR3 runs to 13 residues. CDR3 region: CASSLDPAQTQYF. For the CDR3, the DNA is TGTGCCAGCAGCCTGGACCCCGCTCAGACCCAGTACTTC.

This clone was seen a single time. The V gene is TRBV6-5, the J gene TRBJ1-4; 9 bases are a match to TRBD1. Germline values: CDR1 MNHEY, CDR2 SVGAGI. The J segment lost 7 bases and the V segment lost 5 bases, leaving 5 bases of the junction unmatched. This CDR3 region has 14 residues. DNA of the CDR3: TGTGCCAGCAGTCGGGACAGGGACCGTGAAAAACTGTTTTTT. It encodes CASSRDRDREKLFF.

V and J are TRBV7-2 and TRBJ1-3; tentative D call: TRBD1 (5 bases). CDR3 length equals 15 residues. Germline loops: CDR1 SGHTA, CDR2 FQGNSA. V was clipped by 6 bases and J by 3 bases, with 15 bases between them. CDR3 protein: CASRLGPRGGNTIYF. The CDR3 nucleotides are TGTGCCAGCAGGCTGGGGCCCCGCGGTGGAAACACCATATATTTT.

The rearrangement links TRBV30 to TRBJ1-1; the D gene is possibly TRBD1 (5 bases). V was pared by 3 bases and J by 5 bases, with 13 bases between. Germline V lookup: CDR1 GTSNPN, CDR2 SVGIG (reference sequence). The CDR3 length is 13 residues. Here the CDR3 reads CAWRVVGETEAFF. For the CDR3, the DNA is TGTGCCTGGAGAGTTGTAGGGGAAACTGAAGCTTTCTTT. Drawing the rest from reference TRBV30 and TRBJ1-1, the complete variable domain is SQTIHQWPATLVQPVGSPLSLECTVEGTSNPNLYWYRQAAGRGLQLLFYSVGIGQISSEVPQNLSASRPQDRQFILSSKKLLLSDSGFYLCAWRVVGETEAFFGQGTRLTVV.

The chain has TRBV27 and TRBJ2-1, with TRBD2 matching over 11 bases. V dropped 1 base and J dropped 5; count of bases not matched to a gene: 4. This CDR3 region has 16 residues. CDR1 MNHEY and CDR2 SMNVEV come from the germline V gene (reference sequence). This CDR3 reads CASSLLGLAENNEQFF. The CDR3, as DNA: TGTGCCAGCAGTTTATTGGGACTAGCGGAGAACAATGAGCAGTTCTTC.

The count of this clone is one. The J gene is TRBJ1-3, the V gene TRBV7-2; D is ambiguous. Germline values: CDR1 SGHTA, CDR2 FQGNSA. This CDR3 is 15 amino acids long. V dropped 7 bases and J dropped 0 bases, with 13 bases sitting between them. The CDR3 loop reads CASNDPRLSGNTIYF. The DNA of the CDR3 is TGTGCCAGCAACGATCCGAGGCTCTCTGGAAACACCATATATTTT.

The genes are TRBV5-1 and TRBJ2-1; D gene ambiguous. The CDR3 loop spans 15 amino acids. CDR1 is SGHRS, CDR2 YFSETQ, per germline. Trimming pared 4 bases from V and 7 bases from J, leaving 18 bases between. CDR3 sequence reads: CASSGTRQSTNEQFF. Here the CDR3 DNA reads TGCGCCAGCAGCGGCACCCGTCAGTCTACGAATGAGCAGTTCTTC.

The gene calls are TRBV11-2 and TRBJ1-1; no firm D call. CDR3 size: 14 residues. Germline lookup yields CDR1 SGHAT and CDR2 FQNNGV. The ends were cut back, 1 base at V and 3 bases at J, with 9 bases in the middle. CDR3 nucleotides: TGTGCCAGCAGCTTAGTGTCTGGGGACACTGAAGCTTTCTTT. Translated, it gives CASSLVSGDTEAFF.

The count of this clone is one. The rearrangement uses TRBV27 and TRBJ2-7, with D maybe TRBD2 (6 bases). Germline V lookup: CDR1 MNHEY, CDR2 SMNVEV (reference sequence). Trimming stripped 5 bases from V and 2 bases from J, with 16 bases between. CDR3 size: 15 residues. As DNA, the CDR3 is TGTGCCAGCAGTCCGCGGGACCTAGAGACCTACGAGCAGTACTTC. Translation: CASSPRDLETYEQYF.

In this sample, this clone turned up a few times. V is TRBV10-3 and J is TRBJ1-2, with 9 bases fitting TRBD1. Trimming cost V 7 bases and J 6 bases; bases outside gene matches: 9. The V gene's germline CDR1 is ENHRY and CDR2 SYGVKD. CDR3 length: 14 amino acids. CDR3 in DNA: TGTGCCATCATGGGGGGACAGGGTTCCGATGGCTACACCTTC. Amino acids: CAIMGGQGSDGYTF.

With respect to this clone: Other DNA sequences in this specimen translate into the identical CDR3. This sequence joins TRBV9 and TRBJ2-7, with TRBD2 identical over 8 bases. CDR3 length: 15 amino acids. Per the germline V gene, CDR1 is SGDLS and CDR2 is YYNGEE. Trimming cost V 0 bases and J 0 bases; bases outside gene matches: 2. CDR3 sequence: CASSVAGTSSYEQYF. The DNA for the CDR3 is TGTGCCAGCAGCGTAGCTGGGACTAGCTCCTACGAGCAGTACTTC.

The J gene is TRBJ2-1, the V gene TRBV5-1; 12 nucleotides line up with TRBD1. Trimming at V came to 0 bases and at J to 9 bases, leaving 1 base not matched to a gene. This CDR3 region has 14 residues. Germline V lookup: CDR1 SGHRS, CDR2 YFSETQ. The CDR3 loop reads CASSLVGQGAEQFF. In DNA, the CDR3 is TGCGCCAGCAGCTTGGTGGGACAGGGGGCTGAGCAGTTCTTC. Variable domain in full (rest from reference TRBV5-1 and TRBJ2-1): KAGVTQTPRYLIKTRGQQVTLSCSPISGHRSVSWYQQTPGQGLQFLFEYFSETQRNKGNFPGRFSGRQFSNSRSEMNVSTLELGDSALYLCASSLVGQGAEQFFGPGTRLTVL.

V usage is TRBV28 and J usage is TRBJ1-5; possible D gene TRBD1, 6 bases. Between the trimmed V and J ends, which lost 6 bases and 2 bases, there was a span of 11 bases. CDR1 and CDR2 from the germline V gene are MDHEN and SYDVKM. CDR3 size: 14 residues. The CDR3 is CASRAGVGNQPQHF. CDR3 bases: TGTGCCAGCAGGGCAGGGGTGGGCAATCAGCCCCAGCATTTT.